Each of the 22 T cell receptor beta chains below was sequenced from the same sample in a study of blood T cell repertoires in COVID-19. Assay: immunoSEQ multiplex PCR; the TCRdb copy retains only in-frame clones and omits some. The table records roughly 250,000 clones, roughly 82% of them present only once. The material sequenced was peripheral blood. The receptors were gathered from a woman older than 75 with active or convalescent COVID-19.

The rearrangement links TRBV6-1 to TRBJ1-5; possibly TRBD1 for D (6 bases). There are 14 residues in the CDR3. Germline CDR1 and CDR2: MNHNS and SASEGT. V was cut by 3 bases and J by 4 bases, with 10 bases left in between. CDR3 coding DNA: TGTGCCAGCAGTGACAGGGGACGGAATCAGCCCCAGCATTTT. As protein: CASSDRGRNQPQHF.

The V call is TRBV9, the J call TRBJ1-1; D might be TRBD1 (5 bases). This CDR3 spans 13 amino acids. Per germline, CDR1 SGDLS and CDR2 YYNGEE. V lost 3 bases and J 7 bases, leaving 13 bases between the germline ends. For the CDR3, the DNA is TGTGCCAGCAGCGCCTTCGGGGGGGATGAAGCTTTCTTT. This gives the protein CASSAFGGDEAFF.

This chain connects TRBV5-1 to TRBJ1-4; TRBD1 agrees at 7 bases. Germline CDR1 and CDR2: SGHRS and YFSETQ. Trimming took 0 bases from V and 8 from J; bases not matched to a gene: 4. The CDR3 loop spans 14 amino acids. The CDR3 nucleotides read TGCGCCAGCAGCTTGGAGGGGGCTGGAGAAAAACTGTTTTTT. Amino acids: CASSLEGAGEKLFF.

The genes are TRBV5-4 and TRBJ2-2, with D unresolved. This CDR3 comprises 15 residues. Germline V gene sequence: CDR1 SGHNT, CDR2 YYREEE (reference sequence). V was cut by 1 base and J by 8 bases, with 15 bases left in between. CDR3 residues: CASSLREPPFGELFF. CDR3 nucleotides: TGTGCCAGCAGCTTGAGAGAACCCCCATTTGGGGAGCTGTTTTTT.

The chain combines TRBV9 with TRBJ1-2; 10 bases are a match to TRBD1. The CDR3 runs to 16 residues. The germline CDR1 and CDR2 sequences are SGDLS and YYNGEE. The ends lost 0 bases at V and 5 bases at J; junction bases unmatched: 7. The DNA for the CDR3 is TGTGCCAGCAGCGTAGGTGGGACAGGGGTTTCATATGGCTACACCTTC. As protein: CASSVGGTGVSYGYTF. Full variable domain (rest looked up from reference TRBV9 and TRBJ1-2): DSGVTQTPKHLITATGQRVTLRCSPRSGDLSVYWYQQSLDQGLQFLIQYYNGEERAKGNILERFSAQQFPDLHSELNLSSLELGDSALYFCASSVGGTGVSYGYTFGSGTRLTVV.

This rearrangement joins TRBV2 to TRBJ2-5; 10 bases are a match to TRBD1. Germline V gives CDR1 SNHLY, CDR2 FYNNEI. Trimming removed 8 bases from V and 1 base from J; junction bases left unmatched: 4. The CDR3 is 14 residues long. Here the CDR3 reads CASSGTGVQETQYF. CDR3 sequence (DNA): TGTGCCAGCTCCGGGACAGGGGTCCAAGAGACCCAGTACTTC.

Notes on this clone: Germline and junction disagree at one end, which may indicate a read error. The V gene is TRBV9, the J gene TRBJ1-2, with a possible D match to TRBD1 (5 bases). Germline V CDR1 and CDR2: SGDLS, YYNGEE. The CDR3 totals 14 residues. CDR3 protein: CASSVGGTNYGYTF. CDR3 DNA sequence: TGTGCCAGCAGCGTAGGAGGGACTAATTATGGCTACACCTTC.

The J gene is TRBJ2-7, the V gene TRBV2, with D unresolved. In germline, CDR1 is SNHLY, CDR2 FYNNEI. With 6 bases removed from V and 2 bases from J, the gap between germline ends came to 11 bases. CDR3 length equals 13 residues. CDR3 nucleotides: TGTGCCAGCAGCCGCGACAAGACCTACGAGCAGTACTTC. It encodes CASSRDKTYEQYF.

This chain links TRBV7-9 with TRBJ2-2; D is perhaps TRBD1 (6 bases). Germline CDR1 and CDR2: SEHNR and FQNEAQ (reference sequence). V shed 3 bases and J shed 0 bases, with 8 bases lying between them. CDR3 length equals 15 residues. DNA for the CDR3: TGTGCCAGCAGCTTTGGACAGTCGAACACCGGGGAGCTGTTTTTT. Amino acids: CASSFGQSNTGELFF.

The gene calls are TRBV29-1 and TRBJ1-4; perhaps TRBD1 as D (5 bases). The V gene's germline CDR1 is SQVTM and CDR2 ANQGSEA. The CDR3 runs 13 residues. Between the trimmed V and J ends, which lost 5 bases and 7 bases, there was a span of 14 bases. As DNA, the CDR3 is TGCAGCGTTCGTAGGGGTTTCGGTGAAAAACTGTTTTTT. It encodes CSVRRGFGEKLFF.

The chain is built from TRBV9 and TRBJ1-5; the match to TRBD1 covers 7 bases. J gave up 5 bases and V 3 bases, and 5 bases lay outside the gene matches. Per germline, CDR1 SGDLS and CDR2 YYNGEE. This CDR3 has 14 amino acids. The CDR3 coding sequence is TGTGCCAGCAGCGCCGGGACAGTCGATCAGCCCCAGCATTTT. This gives the protein CASSAGTVDQPQHF.

This rearrangement joins TRBV29-1 to TRBJ2-5; TRBD1 is a possible D gene (6 bases). The V end was cut by 5 bases, the J end by 5 bases, with 24 bases between. CDR3 length equals 16 residues. Germline CDR1 is SQVTM and CDR2 is ANQGSEA. The CDR3 DNA is TGCAGCGTTCCCAGGGGCGTGGGGCTAGGCGGGGAGACCCAGTACTTC. As protein: CSVPRGVGLGGETQYF. Looking up the rest from reference TRBV29-1 and TRBJ2-5 gives the full variable domain: SAVISQKPSRDICQRGTSLTIQCQVDSQVTMMFWYRQQPGQSLTLIATANQGSEATYESGFVIDKFPISRPNLTFSTLTVSNMSPEDSSIYLCSVPRGVGLGGETQYFGPGTRLLVL.

V gene TRBV5-1 combines with J gene TRBJ2-5, with TRBD1 matching 9 bases. Germline-derived CDR1 and CDR2 are SGHRS and YFSETQ. Unmatched junction bases numbered 19, after V lost 2 bases and J lost 5 bases. CDR3 size: 19 residues. The CDR3 DNA follows: TGCGCCAGCAGCTTTTTTGGGGGACAACAGGGGGCGCCTCGGGAGACCCAGTACTTC. Its protein product is CASSFFGGQQGAPRETQYF.

This clone came up a few times. The gene calls are TRBV5-1 and TRBJ1-1; D possibly corresponds to TRBD1 (5 bases). V dropped 0 bases and J dropped 1 base, with 10 bases sitting between them. The CDR3 runs 15 residues. The germline V gene has CDR1 SGHRS and CDR2 YFSETQ. The CDR3 region has the DNA TGCGCCAGCAGCTTGGCCATAGGGGCGAACACTGAAGCTTTCTTT. Its translation: CASSLAIGANTEAFF.

V usage is TRBV18 and J usage is TRBJ1-5; TRBD1 matches 9 bases. V was clipped by 4 bases and J by 2 bases; unmatched bases: 3. The CDR3 consists of 15 residues. Germline assignment: CDR1 KGHSH and CDR2 LQKENI. The CDR3 region has the DNA TGTGCCAGCTCACTAAGGGACAGGGGCAATCAGCCCCAGCATTTT. Amino acid sequence: CASSLRDRGNQPQHF.

This rearrangement joins TRBV7-8 to TRBJ1-1, with D maybe TRBD1 (5 bases). Looked up from germline, CDR1 is SGHVS and CDR2 is FQNEAQ. The germline V and J ends were trimmed by 1 base and 0 bases, with 15 bases remaining between them. The CDR3 length is 17 residues. Here the CDR3 DNA reads TGTGCCAGCAGCTTAGTGCGGGGGGAATGGATGAACACTGAAGCTTTCTTT. Encoded protein: CASSLVRGEWMNTEAFF.

V is TRBV6-5 and J is TRBJ2-1; TRBD2 agrees at 8 bases. The CDR3 totals 16 residues. From germline, CDR1 is MNHEY and CDR2 SVGAGI. The J segment lost 6 bases and the V segment lost 4 bases, leaving 11 bases of the junction unmatched. CDR3: CASSSKRTSLGNEQFF. The CDR3 DNA reads TGTGCCAGCAGTTCTAAGAGGACTAGCTTAGGCAATGAGCAGTTCTTC.

This chain connects TRBV28 to TRBJ2-7; 8 positions match TRBD1. CDR1 MDHEN and CDR2 SYDVKM come from the germline V gene. The CDR3 has 14 amino acids. Trimming at V came to 4 bases and at J to 4 bases, leaving 6 bases not matched to a gene. This CDR3 is CASSSWDRTYEQYF. For the CDR3, the DNA is TGTGCCAGCAGTTCCTGGGACAGGACATACGAGCAGTACTTC. The complete variable domain, with remaining parts taken from reference TRBV28 and TRBJ2-7, reads DVKVTQSSRYLVKRTGEKVFLECVQDMDHENMFWYRQDPGLGLRLIYFSYDVKMKEKGDIPEGYSVSREKKERFSLILESASTNQTSMYLCASSSWDRTYEQYFGPGTRLTVT.

This chain connects TRBV9 to TRBJ2-1; TRBD2 matches 13 bases. The ends lost 3 bases at V and 0 bases at J; junction bases unmatched: 0. Per the germline V gene, CDR1 is SGDLS and CDR2 is YYNGEE. The CDR3 sequence is 16 residues long. The chain's CDR3 is CASSGTSGSSYNEQFF. The CDR3 DNA reads TGTGCCAGCAGCGGGACTAGCGGGAGCTCCTACAATGAGCAGTTCTTC.

The CDR3: CASSPSTNTEAFF. In DNA, the CDR3 is TGCGCCAGCAGCCCCTCGACAAACACTGAAGCTTTCTTT. This sequence joins TRBV4-1 and TRBJ1-1; D not certain. The CDR3 covers 13 residues. Germline V gives CDR1 MGHRA, CDR2 YSYEKL. V was cut by 4 bases and J by 2 bases, with 8 bases left in between.

This sequence joins TRBV5-4 and TRBJ1-5; 7 nucleotides align to TRBD1. The V gene end was trimmed by 0 bases and the J gene end by 5 bases; junction bases not matched to a gene: 8. The V gene's germline CDR1 is SGHNT and CDR2 YYREEE (reference sequence). The CDR3 sequence is 16 residues long. CDR3 bases: TGTGCCAGCAGCTTGGGAGGGGGCGGTTTTGATCAGCCCCAGCATTTT. Its translation: CASSLGGGGFDQPQHF.

V is TRBV5-6 and J is TRBJ2-7, with TRBD2 identical over 14 bases. The length of the CDR3 is 16 residues. Germline CDR1 reads SGHDT; CDR2 reads YYEEEE. V trimming: 4 bases; J trimming: 5 bases; junction bases outside the gene matches: 8. The CDR3 sequence: CASSQRLAGGPHEQYF. The CDR3 DNA is TGTGCCAGCAGCCAAAGACTAGCGGGGGGGCCGCACGAGCAGTACTTC.